A selection of T cell receptor beta chains follows, all from one sample in a study of control samples from healthy donors and cancer patients. Only in-frame clones appear in the TCRdb table, and some are missing; sequencing was by immunoSEQ multiplex PCR. The sample includes roughly 130,000 clones, around 93% seen only once; the top ten take roughly 8.7%. The sample was blood. The receptors were sampled from a man between 18 and 35 years old in good health. The CDR3 runs from the conserved cysteine through the conserved F or W. The D gene is left open where the match is weak. Clone size is stated in some rows and not others, as once, few, many or a class when expanded.

J | length | D | size | V | CDR3 | DNA
TRBJ2-5 | 12 | - | once | TRBV29-1 | CSVRLLGETQYF | TGCAGCGTGCGATTGTTGGGTGAGACCCAGTACTTC
TRBJ1-1 | 18 | - | few | TRBV27 | CASSLPGQFHPLNTEAFF | TGTGCCAGCAGTTTACCCGGACAGTTTCACCCTTTGAACACTGAAGCTTTCTTT
TRBJ1-5 | 15 | TRBD1 | - | TRBV5-5 | CASSLGQGGNQPQHF | TGTGCCAGCAGCTTGGGACAGGGTGGAAATCAGCCCCAGCATTTT
TRBJ2-2 | 16 | TRBD2 | once | TRBV7-2 | CASSLSLAVNTGELFF | TGTGCCAGCAGCTTAAGTCTAGCGGTGAACACCGGGGAGCTGTTTTTT
TRBJ2-7 | 16 | TRBD1 | - | TRBV6-5 | CASSSQSGTAGYEQYF | TGTGCCAGCAGTTCACAGTCCGGGACAGCCGGCTACGAGCAGTACTTC
TRBJ2-7 | 11 | - | few | TRBV4-2 | CASSQRLEQYF | TGTGCCAGCAGCCAACGTCTCGAGCAGTACTTC
TRBJ2-1 | 15 | TRBD2 | - | TRBV15 | CATSRGGGIYNEQFF | TGTGCCACCAGCAGAGGCGGGGGAATATACAATGAGCAGTTCTTC
TRBJ2-1 | 15 | TRBD1 | - | TRBV5-4 | CASSQGQGAPNEQFF | TGTGCCAGCAGCCAGGGACAGGGGGCGCCCAATGAGCAGTTCTTC
TRBJ2-5 | 16 | TRBD2 | - | TRBV30 | CAWSVLYSGGAETQYF | TGTGCCTGGAGTGTACTCTATAGCGGGGGGGCTGAGACCCAGTACTTC
TRBJ1-6 | 16 | - | - | TRBV30 | CAWSWGTKAYNSPLHF | TGTGCCTGGAGTTGGGGGACGAAGGCCTATAATTCACCCCTCCACTTT
TRBJ1-5 | 16 | - | once | TRBV6-1 | CASSARPPGFNQPQHF | TGTGCCAGCAGTGCCCGACCCCCGGGATTTAATCAGCCCCAGCATTTT
TRBJ2-1 | 18 | - | - | TRBV3-1/TRBV3-2 | CASSQEGWTTSSYNEQFF | TGTGCCAGCAGCCAAGAGGGGTGGACTACGAGCTCCTACAATGAGCAGTTCTTC
TRBJ2-1 | 15 | TRBD1 | - | TRBV9 | CASSVAGTGSHEQFF | TGTGCCAGCAGCGTAGCGGGGACAGGGTCGCATGAGCAGTTCTTC
TRBJ1-6 | 14 | - | - | TRBV6-1 | CASSEYSYNSPLHF | TGTGCCAGCAGTGAATACAGTTATAATTCACCCCTCCACTTT
TRBJ1-1 | 15 | TRBD1 | - | TRBV11-2 | CASSLEAGGNTEAFF | TGTGCCAGCAGCTTAGAGGCAGGGGGCAATACTGAAGCTTTCTTT
TRBJ2-5 | 15 | - | - | TRBV3-1/TRBV3-2 | CASSQQGRYQETQYF | TGTGCCAGCAGCCAGCAGGGACGGTACCAAGAGACCCAGTACTTC
TRBJ2-3 | 13 | - | - | TRBV9 | CASSSLVSDTQYF | TGTGCCAGCAGCTCATTAGTTTCGGATACGCAGTATTTT
TRBJ1-5 | 13 | - | few | TRBV18 | CASSPGREQPQHF | TGTGCCAGCTCACCAGGGCGGGAGCAGCCCCAGCATTTT
TRBJ2-2 | 12 | - | - | TRBV11-3 | CASSLPGGELFF | TGTGCCAGCAGCTTACCAGGCGGGGAGCTGTTTTTT
TRBJ1-2 | 12 | - | - | TRBV19 | CASSNWQLGYTF | TGTGCCAGTAGTAACTGGCAGCTTGGCTACACCTTC
TRBJ1-4 | 14 | - | - | TRBV7-2 | CASSLKGRSEKLFF | TGTGCCAGCAGCTTAAAGGGCAGGAGTGAAAAACTGTTTTTT
TRBJ2-1 | 14 | TRBD2 | - | TRBV7-9 | CASTSGGAYNEQFF | TGTGCCAGCACTAGCGGGGGGGCCTACAATGAGCAGTTCTTC
TRBJ1-2 | 11 | - | once | TRBV2 | CASSLYFGYTF | TGTGCCAGCAGCCTATACTTTGGCTACACCTTC
TRBJ1-1 | 16 | - | - | TRBV12-5 | CASGLVPGGAFTEAFF | TGTGCTAGTGGTTTGGTACCTGGAGGGGCCTTTACTGAAGCTTTCTTT
TRBJ1-1 | 13 | TRBD1 | - | TRBV29-1 | CSGLTGGDTEAFF | TGCAGCGGTCTGACAGGGGGCGACACTGAAGCTTTCTTT
TRBJ2-2 | 16 | TRBD2 | - | TRBV6-5 | CASSFLAGGNTGELFF | TGTGCCAGCAGTTTCCTAGCGGGGGGAAACACCGGGGAGCTGTTTTTT
TRBJ2-5 | 13 | - | few | TRBV2 | CASSERWVPTQYF | TGTGCCAGCAGTGAACGGTGGGTGCCGACCCAGTACTTC
TRBJ1-1 | 14 | - | - | TRBV6-2/TRBV6-3 | CASSAPSWGTEAFF | TGTGCCAGCAGCGCCCCATCATGGGGTACTGAAGCTTTCTTT
TRBJ1-1 | 15 | - | - | TRBV6-5 | CASSYSILEGTEAFF | TGTGCCAGCAGTTACTCGATTCTTGAGGGCACTGAAGCTTTCTTT
TRBJ2-1 | 13 | - | - | TRBV6-5 | CASSRGTYNEQFF | TGTGCCAGCAGTAGGGGAACCTACAATGAGCAGTTCTTC
TRBJ1-4 | 18 | - | - | TRBV10-2 | CASSESLGTGTTNEKLFF | TGCGCCAGCAGTGAGTCATTGGGGACCGGGACGACTAATGAAAAACTGTTTTTT
TRBJ2-4 | 16 | - | - | TRBV3-1/TRBV3-2 | CASSQRNFGSKNIQYF | TGTGCCAGCAGCCAGAGGAATTTTGGATCCAAAAACATTCAGTACTTC